This TCR beta chain was recorded in a study of blood T cell repertoires in COVID-19. This CDR3 is built from 14 residues. Trimming removed 0 bases from V and 5 bases from J, with 13 bases in between. Germline V lookup: CDR1 SQVTM, CDR2 ANQGSEA. Cohorts were determined from participant-reported clinical history. Study processing details: Amplification of reference gene primers was used by the study to estimate nucleated cell counts. The repertoire was sequenced with immunoSEQ multiplex PCR; TCRdb's copy has only in-frame clones and lacks some. The V and J calls and the clone size are those of that table, but D and trimming were determined from the DNA. The sample includes some 200,000 clones, 80% to 90% of them seen just once.

The chain joins TRBV29-1 to TRBJ1-2; tentatively, D is TRBD1 (5 bases). What was sequenced was PBMCs or T cells enriched from blood (not recorded which). The origin of this receptor is a man aged 18 to 30 with acute COVID-19. For the CDR3, the DNA is TGCAGCGTTGAAGATCGGGGGGAAGGGTATGGCTACACCTTC. It codes for CSVEDRGEGYGYTF.